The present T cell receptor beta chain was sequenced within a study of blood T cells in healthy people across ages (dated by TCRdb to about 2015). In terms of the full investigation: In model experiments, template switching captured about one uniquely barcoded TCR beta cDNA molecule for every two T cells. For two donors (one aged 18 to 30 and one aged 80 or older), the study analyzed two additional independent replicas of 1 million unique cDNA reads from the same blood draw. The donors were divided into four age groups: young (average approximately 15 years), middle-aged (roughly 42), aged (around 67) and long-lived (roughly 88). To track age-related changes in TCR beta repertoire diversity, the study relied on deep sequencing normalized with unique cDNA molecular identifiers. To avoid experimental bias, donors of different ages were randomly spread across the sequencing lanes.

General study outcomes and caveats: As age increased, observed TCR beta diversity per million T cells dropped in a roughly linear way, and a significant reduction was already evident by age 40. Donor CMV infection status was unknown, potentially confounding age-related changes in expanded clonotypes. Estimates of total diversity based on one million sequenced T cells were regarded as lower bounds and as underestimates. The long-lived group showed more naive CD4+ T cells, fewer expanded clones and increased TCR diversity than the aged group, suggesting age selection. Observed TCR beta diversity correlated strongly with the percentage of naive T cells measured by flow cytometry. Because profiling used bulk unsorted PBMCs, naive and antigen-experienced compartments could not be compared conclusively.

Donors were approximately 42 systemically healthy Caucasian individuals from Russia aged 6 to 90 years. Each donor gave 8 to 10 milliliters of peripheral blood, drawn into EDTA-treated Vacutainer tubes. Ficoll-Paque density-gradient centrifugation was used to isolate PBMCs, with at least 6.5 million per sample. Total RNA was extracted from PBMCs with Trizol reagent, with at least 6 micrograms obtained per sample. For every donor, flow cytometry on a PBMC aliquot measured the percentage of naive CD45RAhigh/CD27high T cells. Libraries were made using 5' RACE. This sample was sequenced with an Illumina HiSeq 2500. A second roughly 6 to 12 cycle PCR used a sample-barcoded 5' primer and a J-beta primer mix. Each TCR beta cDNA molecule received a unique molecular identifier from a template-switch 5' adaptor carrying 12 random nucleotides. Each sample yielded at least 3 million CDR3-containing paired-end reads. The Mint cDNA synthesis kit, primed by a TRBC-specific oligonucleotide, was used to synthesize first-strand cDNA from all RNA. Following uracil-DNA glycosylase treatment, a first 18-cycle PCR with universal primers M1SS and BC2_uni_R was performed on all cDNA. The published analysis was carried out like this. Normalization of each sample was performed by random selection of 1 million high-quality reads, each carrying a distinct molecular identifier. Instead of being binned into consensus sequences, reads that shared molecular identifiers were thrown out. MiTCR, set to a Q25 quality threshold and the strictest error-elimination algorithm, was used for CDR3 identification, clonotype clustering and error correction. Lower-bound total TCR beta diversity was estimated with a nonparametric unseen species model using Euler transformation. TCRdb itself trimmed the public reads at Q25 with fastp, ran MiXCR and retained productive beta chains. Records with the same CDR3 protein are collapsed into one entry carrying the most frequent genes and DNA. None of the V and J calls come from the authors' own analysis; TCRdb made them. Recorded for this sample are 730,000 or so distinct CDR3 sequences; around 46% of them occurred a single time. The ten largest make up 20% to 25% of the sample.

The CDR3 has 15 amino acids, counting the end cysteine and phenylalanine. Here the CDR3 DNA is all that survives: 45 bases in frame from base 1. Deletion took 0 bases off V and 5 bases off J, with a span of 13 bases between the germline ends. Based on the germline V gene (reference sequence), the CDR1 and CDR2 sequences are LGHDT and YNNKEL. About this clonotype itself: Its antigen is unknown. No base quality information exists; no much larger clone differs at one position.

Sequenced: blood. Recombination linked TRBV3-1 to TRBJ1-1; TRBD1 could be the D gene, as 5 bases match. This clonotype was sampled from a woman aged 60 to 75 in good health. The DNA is TGTGCCAGCAGCCAAGATGGGGCCAGGCGGACTGAAGCTTTCTTT. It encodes CASSQDGARRTEAFF.